This TCR beta chain was recovered during a study of T-cell memory formation after mild COVID-19. From the 5' RACE reads, TCRdb called clonotypes with MiXCR, one entry per CDR3 protein. The table shows around 320,000 distinct CDR3 sequences, with 25% to 30% occurring only once. Sequenced input: PBMCs or a T cell subset sorted from them (not recorded which). The TCR originated in an adult woman who had mild COVID-19 (a few samples of this study predate the infection). Cell type and time point are not known.

CDR3 bases: TGCAGTGCTAGAGTCGTTGAGGCAGGGAAATTTTATGGCTACACCTTC. Translated, it gives CSARVVEAGKFYGYTF. This chain uses TRBV20-1 with TRBJ1-2, with D perhaps TRBD1 (5 bases). Trimming left V 1 base short and J 5 bases short, with 20 bases between. This CDR3 contains 16 residues. CDR1 is DFQATT and CDR2 is SNEGSKA in the germline V gene (reference sequence).